The 29 T cell receptor beta chains below were found in one sample sequenced in a study of cytomegalovirus exposure and HLA in healthy donors. This table comes from immunoSEQ multiplex PCR, and its TCRdb copy is limited to in-frame clones, with some not included. The top ten clones hold less than 5.5% of a sample with 140,000 or so clones, approximately 90% of them seen once. Sequencing used PBMCs. The receptors derive from a man younger than 35 in good health and CMV-seropositive.

The chain is built from TRBV5-5 and TRBJ2-2, with unresolved D. The CDR3 is made up of 15 amino acids. Germline V gene sequence: CDR1 SGHKS, CDR2 YYEKEE (reference sequence). Deletions cut 4 bases from V and 1 base from J, with 11 bases between. The CDR3 DNA reads TGTGCCAGCAGCCGCTCGCCAGGGAACACCGGGGAGCTGTTTTTT. It specifies CASSRSPGNTGELFF.

This clone was recorded once. V gene TRBV4-1 combines with J gene TRBJ2-5; TRBD2 matches 7 bases. This CDR3 region has 15 residues. Germline V lookup: CDR1 MGHRA, CDR2 YSYEKL. The trim removed 4 bases at V and 1 base at J, leaving 6 bases unmatched. CDR3 sequence reads: CASSLLASGQETQYF. CDR3 DNA: TGCGCCAGCAGCCTCTTGGCTAGCGGCCAAGAGACCCAGTACTTC.

This chain connects TRBV27 to TRBJ2-1, with D possibly matching TRBD2 (5 bases). CDR3 size: 12 residues. Deletions cut 5 bases from V and 9 bases from J, with 11 bases between. CDR1 is MNHEY, CDR2 SMNVEV, per germline (reference sequence). CDR3 bases: TGTGCCAGCAGTCTGATCCGGGGTGAGCAGTTCTTC. Protein: CASSLIRGEQFF.

This clone was seen just once. This sequence joins TRBV6-5 and TRBJ2-5; 7 bases align to TRBD2. J gave up 4 bases and V 2 bases, and 10 bases lay outside the gene matches. This CDR3 contains 16 residues. The V gene's germline CDR1 is MNHEY and CDR2 SVGAGI. The CDR3 DNA reads as TGTGCCAGCAGTTACGCCCCTGGGACTACGCGAGAGACCCAGTACTTC. Its translation: CASSYAPGTTRETQYF.

This clone showed up just a few times. This chain joins TRBV27 and TRBJ1-2, with D possibly being TRBD1 (6 bases). The CDR3 runs 13 residues. The germline gives CDR1 MNHEY, CDR2 SMNVEV (reference sequence). Trimming took 4 bases from V and 10 from J, leaving 16 bases between them. CDR3 coding DNA: TGTGCCAGCAGTTACACAGGGTATAGAGACTACACCTTC. It codes for CASSYTGYRDYTF.

The chain employs TRBV28 and TRBJ2-5; D is unclear. V gave up 5 bases and J gave up 5 bases, with 18 bases separating them. Germline assignment: CDR1 MDHEN and CDR2 SYDVKM. CDR3 size: 15 residues. CDR3 in DNA: TGTGCCAGCAGTCCTGGTACGCCGATTCGGGAGACCCAGTACTTC. Amino acid sequence: CASSPGTPIRETQYF.

This clone has only a few counts. The V and J genes are TRBV14 and TRBJ1-2, with a weak D call TRBD1 (5 bases). Trimming stripped 4 bases from V and 1 base from J, with 7 bases between. The CDR3 is 13 residues long. Germline V lookup: CDR1 SGHDN, CDR2 FVKESK. Written as DNA, the CDR3 is TGTGCCAGCAGCCTGGGACTTAACTATGGCTACACCTTC. This translates into CASSLGLNYGYTF.

The chain combines TRBV5-1 with TRBJ1-2; D is undetermined. CDR3 size: 13 residues. Per germline, CDR1 SGHRS and CDR2 YFSETQ. Trimming shortened V by 1 base and J by 5 bases, and 9 bases separated the two germline ends. The CDR3 is CASSLTVTYGYTF. CDR3 nucleotide sequence: TGCGCCAGCAGCTTGACAGTTACTTATGGCTACACCTTC.

This chain connects TRBV7-2 to TRBJ2-2; D is perhaps TRBD2 (6 bases). V lost 7 bases and J 3 bases, leaving 21 bases between the germline ends. Germline V CDR1 and CDR2: SGHTA, FQGNSA. The CDR3 sequence is 17 residues long. The CDR3 here is CASNDGGTSWDTGELFF. In nucleotides, the CDR3 is TGTGCCAGCAACGACGGCGGGACTTCATGGGACACCGGGGAGCTGTTTTTT.

The V gene is TRBV9, the J gene TRBJ2-2, with D possibly TRBD2 on 6 matching bases. Between the trimmed V and J ends, which lost 0 bases and 1 base, there was a span of 10 bases. CDR1 SGDLS and CDR2 YYNGEE come from the germline V gene. There are 16 residues in the CDR3. Here the CDR3 reads CASSVGGGENTGELFF. CDR3 coding DNA: TGTGCCAGCAGCGTAGGGGGCGGGGAGAACACCGGGGAGCTGTTTTTT.

The V call is TRBV19, the J call TRBJ1-3; D uncertain. CDR3 size: 15 residues. V was cut by 6 bases and J by 0 bases, with 12 bases left in between. Germline V CDR1 and CDR2: LNHDA, SQIVND (reference sequence). The CDR3 nucleotides are TGTGCCAGTAGCGCGGCCCAGAGCTCTGGAAACACCATATATTTT. As protein: CASSAAQSSGNTIYF.

The genes are TRBV7-8 and TRBJ2-1, with TRBD2 matching 7 bases. The V gene end was trimmed by 9 bases and the J gene end by 2 bases; junction bases not matched to a gene: 10. The CDR3 consists of 15 residues. The germline gives CDR1 SGHVS, CDR2 FQNEAQ. The CDR3 bases are TGTGCCAGTGCCCTAACGGGACTAACCTACAATGAGCAGTTCTTC. Translating it yields CASALTGLTYNEQFF.

The rearrangement links TRBV29-1 to TRBJ1-1; possibly TRBD1 for D (6 bases). The CDR3 sequence is 11 residues long. CDR1 and CDR2 (germline): SQVTM, ANQGSEA. The V end was cut by 6 bases, the J end by 6 bases, with 11 bases between. This chain's CDR3 is CSVDGGPEAFF. CDR3 bases: TGCAGCGTCGACGGGGGGCCTGAAGCTTTCTTT.

The rearrangement links TRBV5-1 to TRBJ2-1; 12 bases line up with TRBD2. Germline V gene lookup returns CDR1 SGHRS and CDR2 YFSETQ. V was clipped by 5 bases and J by 8 bases; unmatched bases: 14. CDR3 length: 17 residues. This chain's CDR3 is CASREGLAGPAIHEQFF. CDR3 nucleotides: TGCGCCAGCAGGGAGGGACTAGCGGGCCCGGCCATTCATGAGCAGTTCTTC.

The chain is built from TRBV5-1 and TRBJ1-2; 8 bases agree with TRBD1. The germline CDR1 and CDR2 sequences are SGHRS and YFSETQ. V trimming: 4 bases; J trimming: 9 bases; junction bases outside the gene matches: 11. The CDR3 covers 14 residues. CDR3 coding DNA: TGCGCCAGCAGCACCACAGGGGGAGCTAATCGCTACACCTTC. It is translated as CASSTTGGANRYTF.

This clone was found once. The chain uses TRBV5-1 and TRBJ2-7; the D is unclear. Germline V lookup: CDR1 SGHRS, CDR2 YFSETQ. The CDR3 is 13 residues long. The V end lost 4 bases, the J end lost 0 bases, and 8 bases lay between the germline ends. CDR3 sequence (DNA): TGCGCCAGCAGCCCCCAGGACTCCTACGAGCAGTACTTC. It is translated as CASSPQDSYEQYF. Filled out from reference TRBV5-1 and TRBJ2-7, the complete variable domain reads KAGVTQTPRYLIKTRGQQVTLSCSPISGHRSVSWYQQTPGQGLQFLFEYFSETQRNKGNFPGRFSGRQFSNSRSEMNVSTLELGDSALYLCASSPQDSYEQYFGPGTRLTVT.

V usage is TRBV28 and J usage is TRBJ2-1; 11 nucleotides line up with TRBD2. CDR1 is MDHEN, CDR2 SYDVKM, per germline. The CDR3 spans 17 residues. V was pared by 7 bases and J by 7 bases, with 15 bases of the junction left unmatched. DNA for the CDR3: TGTGCCAGCAAACAACCGGGAGTGACTAGCGGGGAAAATGAGCAGTTCTTC. Translating it yields CASKQPGVTSGENEQFF.

The rearrangement joins TRBV11-2 to TRBJ1-6; 8 bases align to TRBD1. With V trimmed by 5 bases and J by 5 bases, 8 bases remained unmatched. The CDR3 extends over 16 amino acids. The germline CDR1 and CDR2 sequences are SGHAT and FQNNGV. The CDR3 reads CASSRFRGQDNSPLHF. DNA for the CDR3: TGTGCCAGCAGCCGCTTCAGGGGGCAAGATAATTCACCCCTCCACTTT.

This chain joins TRBV30 and TRBJ2-5; TRBD2 agrees at 7 bases. This CDR3 contains 14 residues. J lost 4 bases, V lost 2 bases, and 7 bases had no gene match. Germline-derived CDR1 and CDR2 are GTSNPN and SVGIG (reference sequence). CDR3 loop: CAWSSGGIGETQYF. CDR3 nucleotide sequence: TGTGCCTGGAGTTCCGGGGGGATTGGAGAGACCCAGTACTTC.

J is TRBJ2-5 and V is TRBV11-3; D might be TRBD2 (6 bases). The CDR3 length is 13 residues. Germline lookup yields CDR1 SGHNT and CDR2 YENEEA. V dropped 3 bases and J dropped 5 bases, with 10 bases sitting between them. The CDR3 region is CASSFAGGETQYF. DNA of the CDR3: TGTGCCAGCAGCTTCGCTGGGGGGGAGACCCAGTACTTC.

This clone was counted only a few times. In the same sample, other DNA sequences code for this CDR3. V is TRBV27 and J is TRBJ1-5, with a tentative D call TRBD1 (5 bases). Deletions cut 2 bases from V and 1 base from J, with 6 bases between. The CDR3 length is 14 residues. Germline CDR1 and CDR2: MNHEY and SMNVEV (reference sequence). The CDR3, as DNA: TGTGCCAGCAGTTTAGGGGCGAGCAATCAGCCCCAGCATTTT. This encodes CASSLGASNQPQHF.

The chain has TRBV18 and TRBJ1-4; 7 bases line up with TRBD1. There are 14 residues in the CDR3. The germline V gene encodes CDR1 KGHSH and CDR2 LQKENI. Losses at the gene ends were 3 bases for V and 12 bases for J; bases not matched to a gene: 10. The CDR3 DNA is TGTGCCAGCTCACCCGACAGGGCCCACCACGAACTGTTTTTT. Residues: CASSPDRAHHELFF.

The V call is TRBV9, the J call TRBJ2-5, with a weak D call TRBD2 (6 bases). Trimming cost V 0 bases and J 4 bases, with 19 bases left between them. From germline, CDR1 is SGDLS and CDR2 YYNGEE. This CDR3 has 17 amino acids. CDR3 nucleotides: TGTGCCAGCAGCGTAGGCCGGGTAGCGGACATTCGAGAGACCCAGTACTTC. Translation gives CASSVGRVADIRETQYF.

The chain recombines TRBV7-9 with TRBJ2-2; TRBD2 agrees at 11 bases. The CDR3 loop spans 17 amino acids. The ends lost 7 bases at V and 6 bases at J; junction bases unmatched: 13. The germline CDR1 and CDR2 sequences are SEHNR and FQNEAQ (reference sequence). CDR3 nucleotides: TGTGCCAGCACCGCGACCTCACTAGCGGGAGTGCCCGGGGAGCTGTTTTTT. Translating gives CASTATSLAGVPGELFF. Full variable domain (rest looked up from reference TRBV7-9 and TRBJ2-2): DTGVSQNPRHKITKRGQNVTFRCDPISEHNRLYWYRQTLGQGPEFLTYFQNEAQLEKSRLLSDRFSAERPKGSFSTLEIQRTEQGDSAMYLCASTATSLAGVPGELFFGEGSRLTVL.

CDR3 nucleotide sequence: TGTGCCAGCAGCCTGGACAGAGACAATGAGCAGTTCTTC. This codes for CASSLDRDNEQFF. This sequence joins TRBV2 and TRBJ2-1, with a weak D call TRBD1 (6 bases). Germline CDR1 reads SNHLY; CDR2 reads FYNNEI. This CDR3 is built from 13 residues. The V gene lost 6 bases and the J gene lost 5 bases, with 11 bases spanning the gap.

The V gene is TRBV5-1, the J gene TRBJ2-7, with 7 positions matching TRBD1. Germline lookup yields CDR1 SGHRS and CDR2 YFSETQ. V dropped 4 bases and J dropped 3; count of bases not matched to a gene: 4. The CDR3 runs 13 residues. CDR3 DNA sequence: TGCGCCAGCAGCATGTGGGACAGCTACGAGCAGTACTTC. Protein: CASSMWDSYEQYF.

The J gene is TRBJ1-1, the V gene TRBV5-4; TRBD1 might be the D (6 bases). CDR1 and CDR2 from the germline V gene are SGHNT and YYREEE (reference sequence). The CDR3 contains 17 residues. Trimming left V 1 base short and J 0 bases short, with 16 bases between. The CDR3 region has the DNA TGTGCCAGCAGCTTGTTTGGGGCAGGGGACATGAACACTGAAGCTTTCTTT. Amino acids: CASSLFGAGDMNTEAFF.

The chain joins TRBV4-1 to TRBJ2-5, with 7 bases matching TRBD1. The germline CDR1 and CDR2 sequences are MGHRA and YSYEKL. There are 14 residues in the CDR3. J was trimmed by 4 bases and V by 3 bases; bases with no gene match: 5. The CDR3: CASSQGTVIETQYF. The CDR3 nucleotides read TGCGCCAGCAGCCAGGGGACAGTCATAGAGACCCAGTACTTC.

The gene calls are TRBV7-9 and TRBJ2-2; the match to TRBD2 covers 7 bases. CDR3 length equals 13 residues. The germline gives CDR1 SEHNR, CDR2 FQNEAQ (reference sequence). J gave up 5 bases and V 8 bases, and 5 bases lay outside the gene matches. The CDR3 loop is CASGGGGTGELFF. CDR3 bases: TGTGCCAGCGGAGGCGGGGGTACCGGGGAGCTGTTTTTT. The full variable domain, its missing parts supplied by reference TRBV7-9 and TRBJ2-2, is DTGVSQNPRHKITKRGQNVTFRCDPISEHNRLYWYRQTLGQGPEFLTYFQNEAQLEKSRLLSDRFSAERPKGSFSTLEIQRTEQGDSAMYLCASGGGGTGELFFGEGSRLTVL.